The source of this TCR beta chain is a study of OX40 agonist ivuxolimab in advanced cancers. Assay: immunoSEQ multiplex PCR; the TCRdb copy retains only in-frame clones and omits some. The profile shows around 80,000 clones, about 85% of them singletons. There are 14 residues in the CDR3. V shed 6 bases and J shed 2 bases, with 12 bases lying between them. Germline loops: CDR1 MNHEY, CDR2 SVGAGI. The receptor's source is an adult with an advanced solid tumor such as melanoma, head and neck, liver or kidney cancer. The material was CD4+ or CD8+ T cells sorted from blood, obtained in a trial of the OX40 agonist ivuxolimab. The chain has TRBV6-5 and TRBJ2-3; unclear D gene. CDR3 sequence: CASSLQNPTDTQYF. In DNA, the CDR3 is TGTGCCAGCAGCCTACAGAACCCCACAGATACGCAGTATTTT.